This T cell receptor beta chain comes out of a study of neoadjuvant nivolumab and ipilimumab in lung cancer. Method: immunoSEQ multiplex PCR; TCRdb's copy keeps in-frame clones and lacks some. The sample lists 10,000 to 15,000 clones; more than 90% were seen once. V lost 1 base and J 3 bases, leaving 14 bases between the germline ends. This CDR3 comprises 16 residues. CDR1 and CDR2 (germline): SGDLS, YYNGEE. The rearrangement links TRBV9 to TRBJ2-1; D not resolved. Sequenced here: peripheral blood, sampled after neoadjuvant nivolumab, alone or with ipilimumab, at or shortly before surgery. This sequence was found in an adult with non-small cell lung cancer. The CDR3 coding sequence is TGTGCCAGCAGCGTATTGTCAAGGGCAGGCTACAATGAGCAGTTCTTC. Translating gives CASSVLSRAGYNEQFF.